This section outlines one T cell receptor beta chain sequence together with its context. To make TCR beta libraries, researchers used iRepertoire HTBI primers and Arm-PCR of CDR3 regions. TCRdb redid the calling of the multiplex PCR reads with MiXCR, one entry per CDR3 protein. Of around 400,000 distinct CDR3 sequences in the sample, less than 20% are singletons; the top ten hold over 20%. Documented time point: newly diagnosed GD, antithyroid drugs for less than 3 months. Extracted RNA from PBMCs served as the source of the TCR library. The source of the sample is a study of regulatory T cells in long-lasting Graves disease. Study in general: The antithyroid drugs taken by newly diagnosed Graves' patients had been used for under 3 months.

The length of the CDR3 is 12 residues. Trimming pared 3 bases from V and 3 bases from J, leaving 6 bases between. Germline CDR1 DFQATT, CDR2 SNEGSKA (reference sequence). The sequence derives from a female donor with Graves disease. Material: peripheral blood mononuclear cells (PBMCs), obtained at new diagnosis, from a patient treated with antithyroid drugs. The chain combines TRBV20-1 with TRBJ1-5; D remains unclear. In nucleotides, the CDR3 is TGCAGTGCTAGGGGTCCCAATCAGCCCCAGCATTTT. Amino acid sequence: CSARGPNQPQHF.